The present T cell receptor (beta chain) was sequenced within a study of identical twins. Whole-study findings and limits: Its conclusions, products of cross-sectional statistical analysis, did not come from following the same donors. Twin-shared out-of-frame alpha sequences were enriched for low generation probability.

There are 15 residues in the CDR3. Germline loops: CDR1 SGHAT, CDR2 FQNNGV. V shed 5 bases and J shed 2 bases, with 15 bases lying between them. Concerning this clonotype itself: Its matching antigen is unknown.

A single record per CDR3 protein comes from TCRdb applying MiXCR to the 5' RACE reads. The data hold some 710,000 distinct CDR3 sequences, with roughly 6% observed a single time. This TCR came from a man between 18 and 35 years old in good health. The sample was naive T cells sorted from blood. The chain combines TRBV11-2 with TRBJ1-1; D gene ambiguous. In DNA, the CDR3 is TGTGCCAGCAGCACTAGGGAGGCCTCAAACACTGAAGCTTTCTTT. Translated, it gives CASSTREASNTEAFF.